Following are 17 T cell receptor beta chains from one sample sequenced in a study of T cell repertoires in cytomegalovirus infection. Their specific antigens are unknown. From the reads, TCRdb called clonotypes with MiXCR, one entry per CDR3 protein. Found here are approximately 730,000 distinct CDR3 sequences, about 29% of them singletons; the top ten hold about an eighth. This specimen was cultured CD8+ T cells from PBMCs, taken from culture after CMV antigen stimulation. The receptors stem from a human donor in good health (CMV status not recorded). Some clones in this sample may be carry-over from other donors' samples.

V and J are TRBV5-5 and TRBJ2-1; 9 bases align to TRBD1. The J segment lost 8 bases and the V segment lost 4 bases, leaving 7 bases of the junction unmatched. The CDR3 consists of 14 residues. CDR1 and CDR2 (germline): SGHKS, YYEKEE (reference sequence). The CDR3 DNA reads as TGTGCCAGCAGCCGGGACAGGGTTGATGATGAGCAGTTCTTC. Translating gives CASSRDRVDDEQFF.

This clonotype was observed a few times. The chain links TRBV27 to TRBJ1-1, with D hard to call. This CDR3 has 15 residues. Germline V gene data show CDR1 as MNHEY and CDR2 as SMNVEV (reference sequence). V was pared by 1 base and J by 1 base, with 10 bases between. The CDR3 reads CASSLFAATNTEAFF. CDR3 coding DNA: TGTGCCAGCAGTTTATTTGCGGCTACGAACACTGAAGCTTTCTTT.

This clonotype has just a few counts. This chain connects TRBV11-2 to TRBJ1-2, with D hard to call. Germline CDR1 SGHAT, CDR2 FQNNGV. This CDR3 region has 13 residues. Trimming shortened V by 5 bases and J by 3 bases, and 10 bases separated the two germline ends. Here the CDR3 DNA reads TGTGCCAGCAGCACTGGGAGCCACTATGGCTACACCTTC. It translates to CASSTGSHYGYTF. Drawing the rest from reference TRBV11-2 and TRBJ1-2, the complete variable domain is EAGVAQSPRYKIIEKRQSVAFWCNPISGHATLYWYQQILGQGPKLLIQFQNNGVVDDSQLPKDRFSAERLKGVDSTLKIQPAKLEDSAVYLCASSTGSHYGYTFGSGTRLTVV.

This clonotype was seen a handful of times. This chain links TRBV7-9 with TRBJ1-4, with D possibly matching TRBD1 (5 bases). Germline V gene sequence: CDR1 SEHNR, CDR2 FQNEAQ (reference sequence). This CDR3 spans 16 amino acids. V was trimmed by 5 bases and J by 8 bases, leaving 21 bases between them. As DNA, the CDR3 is TGTGCCAGCAGCCCCCCCGATGCCTCTAGGGGCGAAAAACTGTTTTTT. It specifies CASSPPDASRGEKLFF.

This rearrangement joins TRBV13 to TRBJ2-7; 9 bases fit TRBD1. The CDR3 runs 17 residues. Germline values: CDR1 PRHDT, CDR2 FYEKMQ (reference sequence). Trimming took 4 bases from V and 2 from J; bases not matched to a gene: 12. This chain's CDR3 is CASSSRGRQGVPYEQYF. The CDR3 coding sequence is TGTGCCAGCAGCTCAAGGGGCCGACAGGGGGTCCCCTACGAGCAGTACTTC.

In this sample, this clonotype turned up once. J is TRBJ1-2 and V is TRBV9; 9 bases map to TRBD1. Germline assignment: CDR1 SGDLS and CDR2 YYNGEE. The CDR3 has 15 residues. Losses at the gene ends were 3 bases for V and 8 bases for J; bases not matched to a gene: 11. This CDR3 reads CASSAAGTGRHGYTF. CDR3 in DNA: TGTGCCAGCAGCGCCGCCGGGACAGGGAGGCACGGCTACACCTTC.

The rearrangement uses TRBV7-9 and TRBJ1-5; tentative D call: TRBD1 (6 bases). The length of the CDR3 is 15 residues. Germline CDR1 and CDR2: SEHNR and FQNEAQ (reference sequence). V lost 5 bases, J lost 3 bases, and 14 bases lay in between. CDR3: CASSPEGHLNQPQHF. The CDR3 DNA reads TGTGCCAGCAGCCCAGAGGGACACCTCAATCAGCCCCAGCATTTT. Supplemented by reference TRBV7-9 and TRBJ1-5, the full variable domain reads DTGVSQNPRHKITKRGQNVTFRCDPISEHNRLYWYRQTLGQGPEFLTYFQNEAQLEKSRLLSDRFSAERPKGSFSTLEIQRTEQGDSAMYLCASSPEGHLNQPQHFGDGTRLSIL.

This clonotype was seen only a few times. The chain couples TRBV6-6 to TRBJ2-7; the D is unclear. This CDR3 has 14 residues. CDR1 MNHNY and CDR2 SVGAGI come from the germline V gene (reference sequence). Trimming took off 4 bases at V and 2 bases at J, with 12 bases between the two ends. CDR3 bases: TGTGCCAGCAGTTTTGGCTCCGCAGCCTACGAGCAGTACGTC. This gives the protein CASSFGSAAYEQYV.

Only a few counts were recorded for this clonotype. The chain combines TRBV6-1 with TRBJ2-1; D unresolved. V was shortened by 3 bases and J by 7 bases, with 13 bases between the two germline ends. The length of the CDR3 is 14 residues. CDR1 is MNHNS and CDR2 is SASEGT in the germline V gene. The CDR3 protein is CASSDLRTGNEQFF. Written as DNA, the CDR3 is TGTGCCAGCAGTGACCTCCGGACCGGGAATGAGCAGTTCTTC.

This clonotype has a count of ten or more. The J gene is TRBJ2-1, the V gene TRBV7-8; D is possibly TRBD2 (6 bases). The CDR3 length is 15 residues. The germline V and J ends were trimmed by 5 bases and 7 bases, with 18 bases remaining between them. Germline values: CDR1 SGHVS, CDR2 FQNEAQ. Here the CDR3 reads CASSPWDSRGNEQFF. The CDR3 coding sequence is TGTGCCAGCAGCCCCTGGGACTCCCGGGGTAATGAGCAGTTCTTC.

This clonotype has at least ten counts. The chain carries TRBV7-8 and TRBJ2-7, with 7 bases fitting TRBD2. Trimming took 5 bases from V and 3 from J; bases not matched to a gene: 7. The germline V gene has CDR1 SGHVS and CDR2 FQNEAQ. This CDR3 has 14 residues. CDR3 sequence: CASSKYLADYEQYF. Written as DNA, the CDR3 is TGTGCCAGCAGCAAGTATCTAGCGGACTACGAGCAGTACTTC. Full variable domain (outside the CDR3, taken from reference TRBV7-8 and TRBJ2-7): GAGVSQSPRYKVAKRGQDVALRCDPISGHVSLFWYQQALGQGPEFLTYFQNEAQLDKSGLPSDRFFAERPEGSVSTLKIQRTQQEDSAVYLCASSKYLADYEQYFGPGTRLTVT.

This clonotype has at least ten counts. Here the CDR3 DNA reads TGTGCCAGCAGCTTAGCGCTCGGGTTCGTCTCTGGGGCCAACGTCCTGACTTTC. Translating gives CASSLALGFVSGANVLTF. The genes are TRBV7-8 and TRBJ2-6; no definite D call. Trimming took off 0 bases at V and 0 bases at J, with 12 bases between the two ends. Germline-derived CDR1 and CDR2 are SGHVS and FQNEAQ. The CDR3 extends over 18 amino acids.

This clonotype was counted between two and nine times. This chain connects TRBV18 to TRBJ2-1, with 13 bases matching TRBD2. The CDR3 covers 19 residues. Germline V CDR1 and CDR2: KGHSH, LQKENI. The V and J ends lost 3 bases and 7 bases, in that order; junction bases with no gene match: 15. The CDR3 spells CASSPLRTSGGTRRNEQFF. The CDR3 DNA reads TGTGCCAGCTCACCTCTTAGGACTAGCGGGGGTACCCGGCGGAATGAGCAGTTCTTC.

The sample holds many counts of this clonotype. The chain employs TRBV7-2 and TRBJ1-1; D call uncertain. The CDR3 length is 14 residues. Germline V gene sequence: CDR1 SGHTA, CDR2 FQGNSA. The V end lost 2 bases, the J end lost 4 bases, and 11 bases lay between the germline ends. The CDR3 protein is CASSLLSAGTEAFF. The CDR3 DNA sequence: TGTGCCAGCAGCTTATTGTCCGCAGGCACTGAAGCTTTCTTT.

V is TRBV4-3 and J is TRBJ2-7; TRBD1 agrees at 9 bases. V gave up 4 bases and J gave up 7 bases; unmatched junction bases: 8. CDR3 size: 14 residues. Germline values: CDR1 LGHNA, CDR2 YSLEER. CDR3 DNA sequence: TGCGCCAGCAGCCCTGGGACAGGGTACGGAGAGCAGTACTTC. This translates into CASSPGTGYGEQYF.

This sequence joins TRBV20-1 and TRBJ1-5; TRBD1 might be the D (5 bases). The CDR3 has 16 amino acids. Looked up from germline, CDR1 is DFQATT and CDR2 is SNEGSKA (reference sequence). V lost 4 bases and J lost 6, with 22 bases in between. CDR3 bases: TGCAGTGCTAAAGCGGTAGGGACCGGGGAGAGTCAGCCCCAGCATTTT. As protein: CSAKAVGTGESQPQHF.

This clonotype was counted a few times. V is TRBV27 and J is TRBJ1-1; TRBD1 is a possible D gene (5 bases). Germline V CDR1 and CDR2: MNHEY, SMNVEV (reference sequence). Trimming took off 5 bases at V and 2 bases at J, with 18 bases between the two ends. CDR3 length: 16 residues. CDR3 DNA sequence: TGTGCCAGCAGTAAAGGGACCCGGAGGGGAAACACTGAAGCTTTCTTT. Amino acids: CASSKGTRRGNTEAFF.